Each of the 32 T cell receptor beta chains below was sequenced from the same sample in a study of blood T cells in healthy people across ages. With a J-beta primer mix and a sample-barcoded 5' primer, a second PCR ran about 7 to 11 cycles. TCRdb called the 5' RACE reads again in MiXCR, with one record for every CDR3 protein. The profile shows over a million distinct CDR3 sequences, approximately 43% of them singletons. Input material: blood. Receptor source: a woman between 18 and 29 years old in good health.

This clonotype has more than one count but fewer than ten. The gene calls are TRBV6-2 or TRBV6-3 and TRBJ2-1; TRBD2 matches 8 bases. CDR3 length: 15 residues. Germline values: CDR1 MNHEY, CDR2 SVGEGT. The trim removed 0 bases at V and 4 bases at J, leaving 2 bases unmatched. CDR3 sequence (DNA): TGTGCCAGCAGTTACTCTAGCGGGACGTACAATGAGCAGTTCTTC. Translating gives CASSYSSGTYNEQFF.

The V gene is TRBV9, the J gene TRBJ2-3; D is unclear. Germline V lookup: CDR1 SGDLS, CDR2 YYNGEE. This CDR3 has 11 residues. V lost 3 bases, J lost 6 bases, and 5 bases lay in between. CDR3 in DNA: TGTGCCAGCAGCGCCGACGATACGCAGTATTTT. It encodes CASSADDTQYF.

This clonotype was counted a few times. The chain is built from TRBV5-1 and TRBJ2-1; the match to TRBD2 covers 9 bases. V shed 4 bases and J 10 bases; nucleotides not matched to a gene: 9. This CDR3 comprises 14 residues. Germline loops: CDR1 SGHRS, CDR2 YFSETQ. For the CDR3, the DNA is TGCGCCAGCAGCACCCGGACTAGCGAACCCGAGCAGTTCTTC. Amino acids: CASSTRTSEPEQFF. Looking up the rest from reference TRBV5-1 and TRBJ2-1 gives the full variable domain: KAGVTQTPRYLIKTRGQQVTLSCSPISGHRSVSWYQQTPGQGLQFLFEYFSETQRNKGNFPGRFSGRQFSNSRSEMNVSTLELGDSALYLCASSTRTSEPEQFFGPGTRLTVL.

A word on this clonotype: Sequence at one end of the junction differs from germline and may be a read error. The chain is built from TRBV29-1 and TRBJ2-3; D might be TRBD1 (5 bases). The V gene's germline CDR1 is SQVTM and CDR2 ANQGSEA. This CDR3 spans 12 amino acids. The CDR3 region is CSAIDSTNTQYF. DNA of the CDR3: TGCAGCGCTATTGACAGCACAAATACGCAGTATTTT.

There are a few counts of this clonotype. The chain uses TRBV4-1 and TRBJ2-7, with D possibly matching TRBD1 (5 bases). CDR3 length equals 15 residues. Germline V gene data show CDR1 as MGHRA and CDR2 as YSYEKL. Trimming pared 0 bases from V and 3 bases from J, leaving 12 bases between. CDR3 DNA sequence: TGCGCCAGCAGCCAAGATAAGAGGACAAACTACGAGCAGTACTTC. This codes for CASSQDKRTNYEQYF.

This chain uses TRBV12-3 or TRBV12-4 with TRBJ2-7; 9 bases are shared with TRBD2. The V segment lost 2 bases and the J segment 6 bases; nucleotides outside the gene matches: 11. CDR3 length: 16 amino acids. CDR3 DNA: TGTGCCAGCAGTTTAAGGGGGGCCGGGACTAGCCCCGAGCAGTACTTC. It specifies CASSLRGAGTSPEQYF.

This chain links TRBV7-2 with TRBJ2-1; 7 bases match TRBD2. With 2 bases clipped from V and 0 bases from J, the junction kept 10 bases outside the gene matches. CDR1 and CDR2 from the germline V gene are SGHTA and FQGNSA. The CDR3 contains 18 residues. The CDR3 DNA reads TGTGCCAGCAGCTTAAGGGCTAGCGGCCTTATCTCCTACAATGAGCAGTTCTTC. Protein sequence: CASSLRASGLISYNEQFF.

There are many counts of this clonotype. The V gene is TRBV7-2, the J gene TRBJ2-7, with D possibly being TRBD2 (6 bases). V was shortened by 1 base and J by 5 bases, with 9 bases between the two germline ends. Germline values: CDR1 SGHTA, CDR2 FQGNSA. The CDR3 contains 13 residues. Here the CDR3 reads CASSLVLANEQYF. CDR3 sequence (DNA): TGTGCCAGCAGCTTAGTCCTAGCGAACGAGCAGTACTTC.

With respect to this clonotype: Germline is not matched at one junction end, which may reflect a read error. The chain uses TRBV9 and TRBJ2-7, with 8 bases matching TRBD1. The length of the CDR3 is 16 residues. From germline, CDR1 is SGDLS and CDR2 YYNGEE. CDR3 region: CASSPPTGQGAYEQCF. The CDR3, as DNA: TGTGCCAGCAGCCCACCCACTGGACAGGGAGCCTACGAGCAGTGCTTC.

V is TRBV13 and J is TRBJ2-7, with D possibly being TRBD2 (5 bases). Germline V gene data show CDR1 as PRHDT and CDR2 as FYEKMQ (reference sequence). The CDR3 contains 14 residues. Trimming left V 1 base short and J 6 bases short, with 13 bases between. The DNA of the CDR3 is TGTGCCAGCAGCTTAGTGTCGTCCGAGGGCGAGCAGTACTTC. It yields the protein CASSLVSSEGEQYF.

This chain connects TRBV29-1 to TRBJ1-5, with D unclear. CDR1 and CDR2 (germline): SQVTM, ANQGSEA. V lost 7 bases to trimming and J lost 4 bases, with 17 bases between them. The CDR3 covers 14 residues. In DNA form, the CDR3 reads TGCAGCGGGAACTCCGGGCTGACTAATCAGCCCCAGCATTTT. Translated, it gives CSGNSGLTNQPQHF.

The chain combines TRBV6-2 or TRBV6-3 with TRBJ2-1; 10 bases agree with TRBD2. Germline CDR1 is MNHEY and CDR2 is SVGEGT. CDR3 length equals 16 residues. V dropped 0 bases and J dropped 9; count of bases not matched to a gene: 8. The CDR3 DNA follows: TGTGCCAGCAGTTACTCGGCCAGCGGGAGGGCCTGTGAGCAGTTCTTC. Protein: CASSYSASGRACEQFF.

The chain carries TRBV20-1 and TRBJ2-3; TRBD2 aligns across 8 bases. Trimming took 6 bases from V and 0 from J; bases not matched to a gene: 5. Germline lookup yields CDR1 DFQATT and CDR2 SNEGSKA (reference sequence). The CDR3 extends over 14 amino acids. CDR3 protein: CSAERGISTDTQYF. DNA for the CDR3: TGCAGTGCCGAGCGGGGGATAAGCACAGATACGCAGTATTTT.

This clonotype has just a few counts. The chain is built from TRBV15 and TRBJ1-2; the D gene is possibly TRBD1 (5 bases). V dropped 5 bases and J dropped 3 bases, with 16 bases sitting between them. The CDR3 is made up of 15 amino acids. Germline lookup yields CDR1 LNHNV and CDR2 YYDKDF (reference sequence). The CDR3 coding sequence is TGTGCCACCAGCGCCCCCCGAGACAGATACTATGGCTACACCTTC. This encodes CATSAPRDRYYGYTF.

The chain has TRBV2 and TRBJ2-1; 8 bases fit TRBD1. The germline gives CDR1 SNHLY, CDR2 FYNNEI. The CDR3 runs 13 residues. The trim removed 8 bases at V and 6 bases at J, leaving 6 bases unmatched. CDR3 sequence (DNA): TGTGCCAGCGGCCAGGACAGGGTCAATGAGCAGTTCTTC. As protein: CASGQDRVNEQFF.

This clonotype was seen a few times. The genes are TRBV29-1 and TRBJ1-1, with 8 positions matching TRBD1. Germline-derived CDR1 and CDR2 are SQVTM and ANQGSEA. V lost 6 bases and J lost 0; bases outside the gene matches: 12. CDR3 length: 16 residues. CDR3 nucleotides: TGCAGCGTCCAGGATGACCTGGGACAGGTGAACACTGAAGCTTTCTTT. The encoded protein is CSVQDDLGQVNTEAFF.

This clonotype was detected many times. The chain uses TRBV2 and TRBJ2-1; 9 bases line up with TRBD1. The trim removed 4 bases at V and 4 bases at J, leaving 2 bases unmatched. Germline loops: CDR1 SNHLY, CDR2 FYNNEI. The CDR3 totals 14 residues. CDR3 protein: CASSADRGYNEQFF. The DNA of the CDR3 is TGTGCCAGCAGTGCGGACAGGGGATACAATGAGCAGTTCTTC.

The CDR3 DNA follows: TGTGCCAGCAGCTCAATGGGACGTCCCGAAAATAGAGCTTTCTTT. It specifies CASSSMGRPENRAFF. The chain has TRBV5-6 and TRBJ1-1, with D possibly TRBD1 on 5 matching bases. Deletions cut 3 bases from V and 10 bases from J, with 22 bases between. The length of the CDR3 is 15 residues. Germline CDR1 and CDR2: SGHDT and YYEEEE.

The gene calls are TRBV10-2 and TRBJ1-6; D is unresolved. CDR1 WSHSY and CDR2 SAAADI come from the germline V gene. The CDR3 runs to 13 residues. Trimming stripped 2 bases from V and 6 bases from J, with 5 bases between. This CDR3 is CASSEIFNSPLHF. DNA of the CDR3: TGCGCCAGCAGTGAGATCTTTAATTCACCCCTCCACTTT.

This clonotype was found many times. The J gene is TRBJ2-5, the V gene TRBV12-3 or TRBV12-4; D is undetermined. With 5 bases removed from V and 0 bases from J, the gap between germline ends came to 10 bases. The CDR3 length is 14 residues. CDR3 protein: CASSPGLYQETQYF. The CDR3 DNA reads TGTGCCAGCAGTCCCGGTCTTTACCAAGAGACCCAGTACTTC.

This clonotype was counted only a few times. The CDR3 reads CASSFLRYNQPQHF. CDR3 DNA: TGTGCCAGCAGTTTTCTTAGGTACAATCAGCCCCAGCATTTT. The J gene is TRBJ1-5, the V gene TRBV28; the D is unclear. The CDR3 sequence is 14 residues long. The V end was cut by 3 bases, the J end by 3 bases, with 9 bases between. The germline gives CDR1 MDHEN, CDR2 SYDVKM.

The sample holds many counts of this clonotype. V gene TRBV11-2 combines with J gene TRBJ2-1; 11 bases are a match to TRBD2. CDR3 length: 14 amino acids. The V and J ends lost 1 base and 9 bases, in that order; junction bases with no gene match: 2. Germline V gene data show CDR1 as SGHAT and CDR2 as FQNNGV. CDR3 coding DNA: TGTGCCAGCAGCTTAGGCACTAGCGGGGGTGAGCAGTTCTTC. Encoded protein: CASSLGTSGGEQFF.

This clonotype was seen a few times. This rearrangement joins TRBV12-3 or TRBV12-4 to TRBJ2-1; D is unresolved. This CDR3 is built from 14 residues. The ends were cut back, 0 bases at V and 2 bases at J, with 5 bases in the middle. In DNA, the CDR3 is TGTGCCAGCAGTTTAGCGGATGCCTACAATGAGCAGTTCTTC. Encoded protein: CASSLADAYNEQFF.

A remark on this clonotype: This may stem from a read error, because a much larger clone lies one nucleotide away. The chain recombines TRBV12-3 or TRBV12-4 with TRBJ2-6; possibly TRBD1 for D (5 bases). The CDR3 runs 13 residues. The CDR3 DNA reads TGTGCCAGCAGTATCTCTGGGGCCAACGTCCCGACTTTC. This sequence encodes CASSISGANVPTF.

V gene TRBV20-1 combines with J gene TRBJ2-1, with a weak D call TRBD2 (6 bases). V was cut by 6 bases and J by 15 bases, with 18 bases left in between. Per the germline V gene, CDR1 is DFQATT and CDR2 is SNEGSKA (reference sequence). The CDR3 runs to 11 residues. CDR3 amino acids: CSARRVDQRFF. CDR3 nucleotide sequence: TGCAGTGCCCGGAGGGTTGATCAGCGGTTCTTC.

The chain couples TRBV6-2 or TRBV6-3 to TRBJ2-1; D is unclear. Germline loops: CDR1 MNHEY, CDR2 SVGEGT. The CDR3 has 13 amino acids. Between the trimmed V and J ends, which lost 4 bases and 4 bases, there was a span of 8 bases. DNA for the CDR3: TGTGCCAGCAGTTCGGACGCTTACAATGAGCAGTTCTTC. Translation: CASSSDAYNEQFF.

The chain recombines TRBV10-1 with TRBJ2-5; D may be TRBD1 (6 bases). Trimming shortened V by 4 bases and J by 11 bases, and 23 bases separated the two germline ends. Looked up from germline, CDR1 is WNHNN and CDR2 is SYGVQD (reference sequence). The CDR3 has 15 residues. Written as DNA, the CDR3 is TGCGCCAGCAGTGGGCCGAAAGGGGGTCACAATGAGCAGTACTTC. It encodes CASSGPKGGHNEQYF.

V usage is TRBV9 and J usage is TRBJ2-1; weak D call: TRBD2 (5 bases). Germline V gene sequence: CDR1 SGDLS, CDR2 YYNGEE. CDR3 length: 16 residues. The germline V and J ends were trimmed by 0 bases and 7 bases, with 17 bases remaining between them. The CDR3 region has the DNA TGTGCCAGCAGCGTAGAAGGACTCTCTCCCTCGAATGAGCAGTTCTTC. Its translation is CASSVEGLSPSNEQFF.

CDR3 DNA: TGCGCCAGCAGCGCTCGTGGGGGCGCGACCTACAATGAGCAGTTCTTC. Its protein is CASSARGGATYNEQFF. This sequence joins TRBV5-1 and TRBJ2-1; possible D gene TRBD1, 6 bases. Germline loops: CDR1 SGHRS, CDR2 YFSETQ. Trimming took off 4 bases at V and 2 bases at J, with 16 bases between the two ends. The CDR3 has 16 amino acids. Together with reference TRBV5-1 and TRBJ2-1, the CDR3 gives the full variable domain: KAGVTQTPRYLIKTRGQQVTLSCSPISGHRSVSWYQQTPGQGLQFLFEYFSETQRNKGNFPGRFSGRQFSNSRSEMNVSTLELGDSALYLCASSARGGATYNEQFFGPGTRLTVL.

The chain recombines TRBV19 with TRBJ2-7; 9 bases map to TRBD1. Germline V gives CDR1 LNHDA, CDR2 SQIVND (reference sequence). The CDR3 sequence is 14 residues long. With 3 bases clipped from V and 4 bases from J, the junction kept 4 bases outside the gene matches. The CDR3 protein is CASSISDRGYEQYF. The CDR3 DNA reads as TGTGCCAGTAGTATTTCGGACAGGGGTTACGAGCAGTACTTC. Full variable domain (rest looked up from reference TRBV19 and TRBJ2-7): DGGITQSPKYLFRKEGQNVTLSCEQNLNHDAMYWYRQDPGQGLRLIYYSQIVNDFQKGDIAEGYSVSREKKESFPLTVTSAQKNPTAFYLCASSISDRGYEQYFGPGTRLTVT.

This CDR3 is CSVAGGDSKNIQYF. CDR3 DNA: TGCAGCGTTGCTGGGGGGGATTCCAAAAACATTCAGTACTTC. The chain links TRBV29-1 to TRBJ2-4; 7 bases map to TRBD2. The CDR3 totals 14 residues. The germline CDR1 and CDR2 sequences are SQVTM and ANQGSEA. V lost 4 bases, J lost 2 bases, and 5 bases stayed unmatched.

The chain carries TRBV7-9 and TRBJ2-3; D is possibly TRBD2 (5 bases). Trimming took off 5 bases at V and 0 bases at J, with 12 bases between the two ends. Germline lookup yields CDR1 SEHNR and CDR2 FQNEAQ (reference sequence). This CDR3 is built from 15 residues. The CDR3 nucleotides are TGTGCCAGCAGCGAGCGGACGGTTAGCACAGATACGCAGTATTTT. Amino acids: CASSERTVSTDTQYF. Variable domain in full (rest from reference TRBV7-9 and TRBJ2-3): DTGVSQNPRHKITKRGQNVTFRCDPISEHNRLYWYRQTLGQGPEFLTYFQNEAQLEKSRLLSDRFSAERPKGSFSTLEIQRTEQGDSAMYLCASSERTVSTDTQYFGPGTRLTVL.